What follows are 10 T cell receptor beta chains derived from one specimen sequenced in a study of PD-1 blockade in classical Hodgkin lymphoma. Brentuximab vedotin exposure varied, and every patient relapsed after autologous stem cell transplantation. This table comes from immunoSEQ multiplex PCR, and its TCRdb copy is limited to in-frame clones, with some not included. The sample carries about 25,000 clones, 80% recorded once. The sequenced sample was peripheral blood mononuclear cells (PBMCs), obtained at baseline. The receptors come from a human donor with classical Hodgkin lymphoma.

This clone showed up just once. This CDR3 reads CASSLREFGTEDKNTEAFF. CDR3 DNA: TGTGCCAGCAGCCTCCGGGAGTTTGGGACCGAGGATAAGAACACTGAAGCTTTCTTT. The gene calls are TRBV7-2 and TRBJ1-1; maybe TRBD1 (5 bases). Germline values: CDR1 SGHTA, CDR2 FQGNSA. Trimming took 5 bases from V and 1 from J, leaving 26 bases between them. The CDR3 loop spans 19 amino acids. Full variable domain (outside the CDR3, taken from reference TRBV7-2 and TRBJ1-1): GAGVSQSPSNKVTEKGKDVELRCDPISGHTALYWYRQSLGQGLEFLIYFQGNSAPDKSGLPSDRFSAERTGGSVSTLTIQRTQQEDSAVYLCASSLREFGTEDKNTEAFFGQGTRLTVV.

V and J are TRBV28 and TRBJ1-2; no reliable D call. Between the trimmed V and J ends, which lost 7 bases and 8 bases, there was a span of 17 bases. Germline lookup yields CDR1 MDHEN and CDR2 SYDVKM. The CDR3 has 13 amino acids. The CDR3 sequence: CASTHRTGGGYTF. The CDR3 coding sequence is TGTGCCAGCACCCATAGGACGGGCGGGGGCTACACCTTC.

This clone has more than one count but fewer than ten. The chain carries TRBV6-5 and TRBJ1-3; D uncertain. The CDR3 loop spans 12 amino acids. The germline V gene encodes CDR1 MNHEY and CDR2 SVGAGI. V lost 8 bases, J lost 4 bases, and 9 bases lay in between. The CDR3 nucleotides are TGTGCCAGCCGGGCTTCCGGAAACACCATATATTTT. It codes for CASRASGNTIYF.

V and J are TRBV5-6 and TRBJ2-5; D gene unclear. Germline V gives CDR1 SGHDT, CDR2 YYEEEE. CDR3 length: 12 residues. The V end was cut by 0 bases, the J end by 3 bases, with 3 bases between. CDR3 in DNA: TGTGCCAGCAGCTTGGGTAAAGAGACCCAGTACTTC. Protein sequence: CASSLGKETQYF.

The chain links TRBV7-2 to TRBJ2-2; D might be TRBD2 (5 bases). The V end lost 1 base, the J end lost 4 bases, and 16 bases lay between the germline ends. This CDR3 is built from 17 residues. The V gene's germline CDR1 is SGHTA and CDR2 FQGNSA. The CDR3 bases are TGTGCCAGCAGCTTAGTTTCGGACTTAGCGAGCACCGGGGAGCTGTTTTTT. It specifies CASSLVSDLASTGELFF.

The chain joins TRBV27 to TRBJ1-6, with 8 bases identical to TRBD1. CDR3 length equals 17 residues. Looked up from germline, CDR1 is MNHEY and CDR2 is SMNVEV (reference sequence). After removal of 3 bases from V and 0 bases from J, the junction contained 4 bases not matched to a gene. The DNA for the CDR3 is TGTGCCAGCAGTTTCAGACAGGGGAGCTCCTATAATTCACCCCTCCACTTT. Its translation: CASSFRQGSSYNSPLHF.

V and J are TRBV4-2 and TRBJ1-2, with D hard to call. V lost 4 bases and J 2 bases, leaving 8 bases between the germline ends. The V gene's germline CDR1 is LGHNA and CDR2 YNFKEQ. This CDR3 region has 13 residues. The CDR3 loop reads CASSPGRNYGYTF. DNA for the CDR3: TGTGCCAGCAGCCCCGGACGGAACTATGGCTACACCTTC.

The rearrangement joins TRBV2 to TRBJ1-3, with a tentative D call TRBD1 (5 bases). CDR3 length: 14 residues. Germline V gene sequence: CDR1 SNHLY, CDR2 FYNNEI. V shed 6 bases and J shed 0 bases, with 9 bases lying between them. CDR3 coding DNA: TGTGCCAGCAGGGGGACTGTCTCTGGAAACACCATATATTTT. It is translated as CASRGTVSGNTIYF.

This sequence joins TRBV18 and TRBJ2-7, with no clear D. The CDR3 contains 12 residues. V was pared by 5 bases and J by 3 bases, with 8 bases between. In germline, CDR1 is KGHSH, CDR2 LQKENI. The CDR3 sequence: CASSATYYEQYF. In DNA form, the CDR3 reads TGTGCCAGCTCAGCGACATACTACGAGCAGTACTTC.

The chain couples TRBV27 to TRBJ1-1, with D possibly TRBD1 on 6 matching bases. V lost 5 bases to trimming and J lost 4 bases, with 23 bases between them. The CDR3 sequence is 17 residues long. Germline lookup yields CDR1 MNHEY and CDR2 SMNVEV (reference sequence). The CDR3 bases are TGTGCCAGCAGTGAGGGGGGGCCGAAGGGGGTGGGCACTGAAGCTTTCTTT. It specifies CASSEGGPKGVGTEAFF.